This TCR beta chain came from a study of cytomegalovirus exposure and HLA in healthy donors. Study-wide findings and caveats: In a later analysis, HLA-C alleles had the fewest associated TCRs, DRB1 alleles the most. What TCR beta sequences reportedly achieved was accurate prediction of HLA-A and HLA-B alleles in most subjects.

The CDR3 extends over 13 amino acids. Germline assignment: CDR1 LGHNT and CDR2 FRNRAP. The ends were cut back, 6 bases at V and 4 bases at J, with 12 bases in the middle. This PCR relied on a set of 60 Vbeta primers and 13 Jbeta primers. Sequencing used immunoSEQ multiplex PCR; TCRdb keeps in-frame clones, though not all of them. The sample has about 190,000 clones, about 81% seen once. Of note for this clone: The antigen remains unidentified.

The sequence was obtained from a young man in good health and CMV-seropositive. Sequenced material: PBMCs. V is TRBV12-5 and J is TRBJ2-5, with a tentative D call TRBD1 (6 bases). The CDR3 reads CASGTGMRETQYF. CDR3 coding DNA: TGTGCTAGTGGCACAGGGATGCGAGAGACCCAGTACTTC.